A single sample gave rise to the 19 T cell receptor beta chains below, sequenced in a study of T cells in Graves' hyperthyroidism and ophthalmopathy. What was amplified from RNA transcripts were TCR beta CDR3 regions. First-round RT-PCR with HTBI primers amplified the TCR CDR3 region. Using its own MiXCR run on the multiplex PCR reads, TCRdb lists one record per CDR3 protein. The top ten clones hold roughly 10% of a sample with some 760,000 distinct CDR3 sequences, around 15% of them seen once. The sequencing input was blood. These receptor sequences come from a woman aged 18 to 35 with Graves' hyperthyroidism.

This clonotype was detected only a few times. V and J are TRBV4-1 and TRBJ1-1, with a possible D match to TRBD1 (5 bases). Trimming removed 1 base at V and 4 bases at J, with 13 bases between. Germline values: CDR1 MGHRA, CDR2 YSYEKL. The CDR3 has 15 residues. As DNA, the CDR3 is TGCGCCAGCAGCCAAGGTTTGCAGGGACTCACTGAAGCTTTCTTT. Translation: CASSQGLQGLTEAFF.

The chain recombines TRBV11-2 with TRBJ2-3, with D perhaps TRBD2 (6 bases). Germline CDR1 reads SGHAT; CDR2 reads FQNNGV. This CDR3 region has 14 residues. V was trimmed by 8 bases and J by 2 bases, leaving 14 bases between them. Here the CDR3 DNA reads TGTGCCAGCCCGATGGACTATACCACAGATACGCAGTATTTT. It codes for CASPMDYTTDTQYF.

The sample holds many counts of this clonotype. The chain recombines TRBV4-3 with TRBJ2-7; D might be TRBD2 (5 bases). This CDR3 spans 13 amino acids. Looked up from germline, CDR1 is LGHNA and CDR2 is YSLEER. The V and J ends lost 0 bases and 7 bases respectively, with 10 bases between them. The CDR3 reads CASSQEGSEEQYF. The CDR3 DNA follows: TGCGCCAGCAGCCAAGAGGGGAGCGAAGAGCAGTACTTC.

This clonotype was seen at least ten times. In DNA, the CDR3 is TGTGCCAGCAGTTTATCGGAACACACTGAAGCTTTCTTT. It is translated as CASSLSEHTEAFF. The chain carries TRBV27 and TRBJ1-1; D call uncertain. The CDR3 contains 13 residues. V was shortened by 0 bases and J by 3 bases, with 5 bases between the two germline ends. CDR1 is MNHEY and CDR2 is SMNVEV in the germline V gene (reference sequence).

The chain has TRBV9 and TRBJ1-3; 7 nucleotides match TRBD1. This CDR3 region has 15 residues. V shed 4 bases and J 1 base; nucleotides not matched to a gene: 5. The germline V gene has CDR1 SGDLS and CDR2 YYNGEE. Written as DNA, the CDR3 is TGTGCCAGCAGCACCACAGGGGTTTCTGGAAACACCATATATTTT. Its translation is CASSTTGVSGNTIYF.

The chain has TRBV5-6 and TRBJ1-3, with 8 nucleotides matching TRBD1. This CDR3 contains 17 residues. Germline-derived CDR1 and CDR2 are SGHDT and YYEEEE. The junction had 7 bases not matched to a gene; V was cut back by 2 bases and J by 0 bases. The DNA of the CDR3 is TGTGCCAGCAGCTTAGATTGGGGACAGGTCTCTGGAAACACCATATATTTT. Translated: CASSLDWGQVSGNTIYF.

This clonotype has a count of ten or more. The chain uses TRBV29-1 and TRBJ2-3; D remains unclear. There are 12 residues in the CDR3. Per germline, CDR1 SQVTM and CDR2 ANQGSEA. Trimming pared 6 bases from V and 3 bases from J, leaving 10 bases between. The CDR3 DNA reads TGCAGCGTCCTTTCCCGGACAGATACGCAGTATTTT. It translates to CSVLSRTDTQYF.

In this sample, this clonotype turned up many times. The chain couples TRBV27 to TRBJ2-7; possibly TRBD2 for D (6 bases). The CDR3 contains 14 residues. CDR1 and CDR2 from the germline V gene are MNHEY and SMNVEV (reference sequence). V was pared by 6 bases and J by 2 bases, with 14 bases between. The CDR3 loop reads CASSLGGPAYEQYF. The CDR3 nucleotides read TGTGCCAGCAGCTTAGGAGGGCCCGCCTACGAGCAGTACTTC.

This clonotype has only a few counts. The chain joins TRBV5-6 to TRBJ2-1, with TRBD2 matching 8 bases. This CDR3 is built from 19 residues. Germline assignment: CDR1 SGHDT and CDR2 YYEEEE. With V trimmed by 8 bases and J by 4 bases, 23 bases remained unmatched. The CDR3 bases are TGTGCCAGTCGACCGGTACTAGCGGTCTACCTGCCATGGTACAATGAGCAGTTCTTC. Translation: CASRPVLAVYLPWYNEQFF.

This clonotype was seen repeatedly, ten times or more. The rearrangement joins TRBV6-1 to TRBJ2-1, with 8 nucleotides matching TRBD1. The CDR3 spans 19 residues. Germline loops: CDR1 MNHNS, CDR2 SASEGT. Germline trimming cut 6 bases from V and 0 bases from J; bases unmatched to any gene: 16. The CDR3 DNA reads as TGTGCCAGCAGAAAGGGGAACGACAGGGGCAGAAGCTCCTACAATGAGCAGTTCTTC. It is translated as CASRKGNDRGRSSYNEQFF.

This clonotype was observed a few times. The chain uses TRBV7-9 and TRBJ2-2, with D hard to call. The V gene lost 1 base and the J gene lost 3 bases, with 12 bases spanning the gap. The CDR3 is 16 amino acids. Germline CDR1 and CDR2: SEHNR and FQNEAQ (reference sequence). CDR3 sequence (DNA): TGTGCCAGCAGCTTAGTACGGGTGCGGCACACCGGGGAGCTGTTTTTT. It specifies CASSLVRVRHTGELFF.

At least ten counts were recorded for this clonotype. The CDR3 loop is CASSGTGQGGNTIYF. The CDR3 nucleotides read TGTGCCAGCAGTGGGACGGGCCAGGGTGGAAACACCATATATTTT. The chain is built from TRBV2 and TRBJ1-3; possibly TRBD1 for D (5 bases). CDR3 size: 15 residues. Germline V gene sequence: CDR1 SNHLY, CDR2 FYNNEI. Trimming took off 4 bases at V and 3 bases at J, with 13 bases between the two ends.

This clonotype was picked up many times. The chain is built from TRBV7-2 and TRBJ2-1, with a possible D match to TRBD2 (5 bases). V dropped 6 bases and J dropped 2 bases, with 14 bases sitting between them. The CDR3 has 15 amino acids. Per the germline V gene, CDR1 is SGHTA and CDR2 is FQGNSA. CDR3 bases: TGTGCCAGCAGTCCGCGGGTGACACCCTACAATGAGCAGTTCTTC. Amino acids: CASSPRVTPYNEQFF.

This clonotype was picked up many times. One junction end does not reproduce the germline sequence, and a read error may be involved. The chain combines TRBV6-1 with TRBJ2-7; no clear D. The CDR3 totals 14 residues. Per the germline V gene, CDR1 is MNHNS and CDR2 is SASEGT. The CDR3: CASSEGILGYVQYF. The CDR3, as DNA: TGTGCCAGCAGTGAAGGAATTTTGGGGTACGTGCAGTACTTC.

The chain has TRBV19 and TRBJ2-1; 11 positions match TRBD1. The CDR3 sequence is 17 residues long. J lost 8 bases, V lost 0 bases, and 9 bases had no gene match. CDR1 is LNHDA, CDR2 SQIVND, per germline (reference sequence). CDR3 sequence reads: CASSIDVGDRGTDEQFF. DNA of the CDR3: TGTGCCAGTAGTATAGATGTGGGGGACAGGGGGACGGATGAGCAGTTCTTC.

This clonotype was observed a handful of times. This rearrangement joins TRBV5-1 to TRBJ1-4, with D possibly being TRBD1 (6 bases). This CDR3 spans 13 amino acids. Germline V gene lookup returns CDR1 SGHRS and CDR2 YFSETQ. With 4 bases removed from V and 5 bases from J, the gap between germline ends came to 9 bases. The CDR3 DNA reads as TGCGCCAGCAGCCTGGACAGCAATGAAAAACTGTTTTTT. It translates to CASSLDSNEKLFF.

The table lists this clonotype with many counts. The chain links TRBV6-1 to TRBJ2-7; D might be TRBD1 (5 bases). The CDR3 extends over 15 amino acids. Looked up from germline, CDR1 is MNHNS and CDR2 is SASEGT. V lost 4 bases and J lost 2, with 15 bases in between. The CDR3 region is CASSAGAGRTYEQYF. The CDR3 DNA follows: TGTGCCAGCAGTGCGGGCGCAGGGCGAACCTACGAGCAGTACTTC.

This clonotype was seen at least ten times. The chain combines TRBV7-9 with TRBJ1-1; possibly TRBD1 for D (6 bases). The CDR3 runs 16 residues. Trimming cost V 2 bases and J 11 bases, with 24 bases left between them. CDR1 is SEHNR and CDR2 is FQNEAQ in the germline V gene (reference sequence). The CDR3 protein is CASSLWGSSGATIAFF. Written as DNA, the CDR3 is TGTGCCAGCAGCTTATGGGGTTCTTCAGGGGCGACCATCGCTTTCTTT.

CDR3 DNA: TGTGCCAGCAGCTTAGGACTAGCGGGAGAATCAATGAACAATGAGCAGTTCTTC. Its translation: CASSLGLAGESMNNEQFF. The V and J genes are TRBV7-2 and TRBJ2-1; 12 nucleotides agree with TRBD2. The CDR3 has 18 amino acids. From germline, CDR1 is SGHTA and CDR2 FQGNSA. V trimming: 1 base; J trimming: 5 bases; junction bases outside the gene matches: 9.